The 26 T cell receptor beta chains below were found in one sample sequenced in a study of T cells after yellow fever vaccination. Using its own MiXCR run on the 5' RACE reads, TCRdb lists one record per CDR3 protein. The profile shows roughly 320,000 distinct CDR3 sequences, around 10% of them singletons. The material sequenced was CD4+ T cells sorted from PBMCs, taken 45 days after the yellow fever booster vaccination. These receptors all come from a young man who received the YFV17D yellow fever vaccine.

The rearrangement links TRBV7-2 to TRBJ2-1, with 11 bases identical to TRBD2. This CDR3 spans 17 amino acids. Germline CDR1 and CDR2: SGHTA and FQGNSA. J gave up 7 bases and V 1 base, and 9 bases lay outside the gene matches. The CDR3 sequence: CASSLGSLAGGRNEQFF. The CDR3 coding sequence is TGTGCCAGCAGCTTAGGGAGTTTAGCGGGGGGGAGGAATGAGCAGTTCTTC.

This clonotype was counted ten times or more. Written as DNA, the CDR3 is TGCGCCAGCAGCTTGGATCCCGGGGATAATTCACCCCTCCACTTT. Amino acid sequence: CASSLDPGDNSPLHF. The V and J genes are TRBV5-1 and TRBJ1-6, with D unresolved. This CDR3 comprises 15 residues. Deletions cut 0 bases from V and 5 bases from J, with 9 bases between. CDR1 is SGHRS, CDR2 YFSETQ, per germline.

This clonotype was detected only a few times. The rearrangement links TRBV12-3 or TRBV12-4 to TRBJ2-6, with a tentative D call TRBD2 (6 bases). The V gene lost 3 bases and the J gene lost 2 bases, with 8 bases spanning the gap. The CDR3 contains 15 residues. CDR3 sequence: CASSFWGAGANVLTF. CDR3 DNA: TGTGCCAGCAGTTTTTGGGGGGCTGGGGCCAACGTCCTGACTTTC.

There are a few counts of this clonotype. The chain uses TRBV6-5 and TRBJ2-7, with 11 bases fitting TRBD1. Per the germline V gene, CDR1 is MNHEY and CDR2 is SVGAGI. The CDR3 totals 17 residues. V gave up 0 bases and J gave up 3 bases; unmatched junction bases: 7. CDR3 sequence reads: CASSYSIGQGAFYEQYF. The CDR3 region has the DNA TGTGCCAGCAGTTACTCGATAGGACAGGGGGCATTCTACGAGCAGTACTTC.

The CDR3 loop is CSANTVPRAYNEQFF. In DNA form, the CDR3 reads TGCAGTGCCAACACTGTCCCGCGGGCCTACAATGAGCAGTTCTTC. The chain is built from TRBV20-1 and TRBJ2-1, with D possibly matching TRBD2 (5 bases). The CDR3 is 15 amino acids. Trimming cost V 6 bases and J 2 bases, with 17 bases left between them. Per germline, CDR1 DFQATT and CDR2 SNEGSKA (reference sequence).

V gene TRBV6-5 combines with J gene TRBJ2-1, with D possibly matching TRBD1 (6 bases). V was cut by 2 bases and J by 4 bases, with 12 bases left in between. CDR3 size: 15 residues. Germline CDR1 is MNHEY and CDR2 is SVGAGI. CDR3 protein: CASSYLGQQYNEQFF. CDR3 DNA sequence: TGTGCCAGCAGTTACCTCGGACAGCAGTACAATGAGCAGTTCTTC.

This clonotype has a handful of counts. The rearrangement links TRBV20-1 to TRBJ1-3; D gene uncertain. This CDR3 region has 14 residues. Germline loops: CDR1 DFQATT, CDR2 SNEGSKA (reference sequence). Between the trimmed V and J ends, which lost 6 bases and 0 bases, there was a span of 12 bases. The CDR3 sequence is CSAPGVPSGNTIYF. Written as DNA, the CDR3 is TGCAGTGCCCCAGGCGTACCCTCTGGAAACACCATATATTTT.

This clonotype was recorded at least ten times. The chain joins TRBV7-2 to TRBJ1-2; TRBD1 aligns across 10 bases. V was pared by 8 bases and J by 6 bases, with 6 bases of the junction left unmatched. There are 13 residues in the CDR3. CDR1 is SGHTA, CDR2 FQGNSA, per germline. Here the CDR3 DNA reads TGTGCCAGCCATTCCGGGACAGGGGATGGCTACACCTTC. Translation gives CASHSGTGDGYTF.

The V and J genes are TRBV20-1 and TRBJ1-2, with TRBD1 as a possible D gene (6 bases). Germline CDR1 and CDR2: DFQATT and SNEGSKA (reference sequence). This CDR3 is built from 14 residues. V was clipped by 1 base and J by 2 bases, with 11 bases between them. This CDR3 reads CSARVQGTNYGYTF. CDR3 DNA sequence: TGCAGTGCTAGAGTTCAGGGGACAAACTATGGCTACACCTTC.

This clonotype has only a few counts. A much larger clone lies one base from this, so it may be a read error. The CDR3 is CASSYADYGYTF. The DNA for the CDR3 is TGTGCCAGCAGTTACGCAGACTATGGCTACACCTTC. The J gene is TRBJ1-2, the V gene TRBV6-2 or TRBV6-3; D not resolved. This CDR3 spans 12 amino acids. Germline values: CDR1 MNHEY, CDR2 SVGEGT. The V and J ends lost 2 bases and 3 bases respectively, with 4 bases between them.

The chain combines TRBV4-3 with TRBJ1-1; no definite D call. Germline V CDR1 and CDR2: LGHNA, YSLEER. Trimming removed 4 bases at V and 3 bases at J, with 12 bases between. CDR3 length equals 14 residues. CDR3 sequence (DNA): TGCGCCAGCAGCCGTGGTGAGGGTCACACTGAAGCTTTCTTT. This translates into CASSRGEGHTEAFF.

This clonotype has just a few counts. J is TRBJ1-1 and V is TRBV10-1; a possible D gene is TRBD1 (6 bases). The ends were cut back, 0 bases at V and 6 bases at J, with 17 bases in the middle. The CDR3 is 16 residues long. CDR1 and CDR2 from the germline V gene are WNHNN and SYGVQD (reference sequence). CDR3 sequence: CASSESHGQGSAEAFF. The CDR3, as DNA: TGCGCCAGCAGTGAGTCTCATGGGCAGGGGTCGGCTGAAGCTTTCTTT.

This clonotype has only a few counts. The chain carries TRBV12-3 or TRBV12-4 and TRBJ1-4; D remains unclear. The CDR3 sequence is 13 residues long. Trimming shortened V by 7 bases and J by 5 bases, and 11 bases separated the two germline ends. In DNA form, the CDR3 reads TGTGCCAGCAAACGGGCCTTAAATGAAAAACTGTTTTTT. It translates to CASKRALNEKLFF.

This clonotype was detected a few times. CDR3 in DNA: TGTGCCACCAGTGATTCGGCAGGGGACAATGAGCAGTTCTTC. Translation gives CATSDSAGDNEQFF. V usage is TRBV24-1 and J usage is TRBJ2-1, with D possibly matching TRBD1 (6 bases). The V gene's germline CDR1 is KGHDR and CDR2 SFDVKD. The CDR3 is made up of 14 amino acids. V was cut by 2 bases and J by 5 bases, with 9 bases left in between.

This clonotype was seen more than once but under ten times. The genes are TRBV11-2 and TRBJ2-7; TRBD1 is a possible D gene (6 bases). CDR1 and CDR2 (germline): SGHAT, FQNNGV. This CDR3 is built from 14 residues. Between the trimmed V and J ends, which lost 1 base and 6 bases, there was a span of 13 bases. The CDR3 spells CASSLVVLGGEQYF. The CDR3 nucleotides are TGTGCCAGCAGCTTAGTTGTATTAGGGGGCGAGCAGTACTTC.

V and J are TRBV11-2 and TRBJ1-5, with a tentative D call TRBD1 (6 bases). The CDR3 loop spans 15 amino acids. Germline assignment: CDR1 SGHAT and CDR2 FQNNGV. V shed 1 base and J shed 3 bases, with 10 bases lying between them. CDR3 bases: TGTGCCAGCAGCTTAGGGACAGCCCTCAATCAGCCCCAGCATTTT. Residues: CASSLGTALNQPQHF.

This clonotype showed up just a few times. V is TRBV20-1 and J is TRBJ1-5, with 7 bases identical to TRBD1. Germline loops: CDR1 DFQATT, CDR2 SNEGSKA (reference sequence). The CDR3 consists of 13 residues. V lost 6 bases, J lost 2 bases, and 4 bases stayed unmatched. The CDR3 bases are TGCAGTGCCGAGGGGGCTGGCAATCAGCCCCAGCATTTT. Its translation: CSAEGAGNQPQHF.

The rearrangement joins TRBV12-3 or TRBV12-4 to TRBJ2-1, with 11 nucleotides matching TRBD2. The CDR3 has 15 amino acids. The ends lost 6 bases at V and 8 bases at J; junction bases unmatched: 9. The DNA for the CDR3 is TGTGCCAGCAGCCGGGGACTAGCGGCCCGAGATGAGCAGTTCTTC. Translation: CASSRGLAARDEQFF.

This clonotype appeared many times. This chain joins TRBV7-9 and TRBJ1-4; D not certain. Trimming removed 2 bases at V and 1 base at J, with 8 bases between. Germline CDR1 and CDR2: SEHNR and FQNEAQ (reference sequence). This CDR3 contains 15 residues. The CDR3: CASSLNVRTNEKLFF. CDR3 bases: TGTGCCAGCAGCTTAAACGTGAGAACTAATGAAAAACTGTTTTTT.

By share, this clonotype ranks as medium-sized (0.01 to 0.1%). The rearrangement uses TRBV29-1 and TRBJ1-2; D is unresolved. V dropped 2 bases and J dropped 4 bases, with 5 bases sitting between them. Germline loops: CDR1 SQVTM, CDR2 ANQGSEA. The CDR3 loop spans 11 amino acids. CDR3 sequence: CSVELGYGYTF. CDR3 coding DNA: TGCAGCGTTGAACTAGGCTATGGCTACACCTTC.

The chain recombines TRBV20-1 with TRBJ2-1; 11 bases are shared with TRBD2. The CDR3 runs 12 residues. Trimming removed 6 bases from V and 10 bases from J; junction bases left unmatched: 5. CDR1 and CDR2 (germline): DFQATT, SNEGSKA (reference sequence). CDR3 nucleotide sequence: TGCAGTGCCCCGACTAGCGGGAACGAGCAGTTCTTC. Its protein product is CSAPTSGNEQFF.

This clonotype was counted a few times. CDR3 coding DNA: TGCAGTGCTAGGGCGTCTAGCGGAACCTACAATGAGCAGTTCTTC. Its protein product is CSARASSGTYNEQFF. The V gene is TRBV20-1, the J gene TRBJ2-1; 7 bases are shared with TRBD2. The CDR3 contains 15 residues. J was trimmed by 2 bases and V by 3 bases; bases with no gene match: 7. Looked up from germline, CDR1 is DFQATT and CDR2 is SNEGSKA (reference sequence).

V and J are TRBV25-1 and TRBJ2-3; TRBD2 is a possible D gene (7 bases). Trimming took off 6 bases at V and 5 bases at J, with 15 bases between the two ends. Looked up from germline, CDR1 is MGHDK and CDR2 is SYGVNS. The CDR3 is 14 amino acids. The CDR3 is CASRGGARLDTQYF. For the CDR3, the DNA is TGTGCCAGCAGAGGGGGGGCCCGTTTAGATACGCAGTATTTT.

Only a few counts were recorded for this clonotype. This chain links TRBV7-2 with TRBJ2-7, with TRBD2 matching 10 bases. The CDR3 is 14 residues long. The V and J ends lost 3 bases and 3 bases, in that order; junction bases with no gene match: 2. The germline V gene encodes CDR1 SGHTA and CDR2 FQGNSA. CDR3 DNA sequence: TGTGCCAGCAGCTTTACTAGCGGGGTCTACGAGCAGTACTTC. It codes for CASSFTSGVYEQYF.

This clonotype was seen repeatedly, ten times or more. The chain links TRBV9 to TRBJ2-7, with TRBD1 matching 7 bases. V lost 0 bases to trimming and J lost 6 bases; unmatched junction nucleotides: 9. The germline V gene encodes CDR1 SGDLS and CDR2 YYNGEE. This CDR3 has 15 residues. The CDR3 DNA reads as TGTGCCAGCAGCGTAGAAGGGACAGCAAGTACCGAGCAGTACTTC. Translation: CASSVEGTASTEQYF. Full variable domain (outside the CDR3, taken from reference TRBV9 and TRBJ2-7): DSGVTQTPKHLITATGQRVTLRCSPRSGDLSVYWYQQSLDQGLQFLIQYYNGEERAKGNILERFSAQQFPDLHSELNLSSLELGDSALYFCASSVEGTASTEQYFGPGTRLTVT.

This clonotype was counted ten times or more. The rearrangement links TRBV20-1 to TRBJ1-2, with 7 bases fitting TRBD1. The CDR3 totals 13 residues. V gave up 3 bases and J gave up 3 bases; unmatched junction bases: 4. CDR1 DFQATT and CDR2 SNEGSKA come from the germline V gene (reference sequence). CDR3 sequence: CSASRTGDYGYTF. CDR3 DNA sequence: TGCAGTGCTAGTCGGACAGGCGACTATGGCTACACCTTC.